This T cell receptor (beta chain) was documented in a study of T-cell reconstitution after alpha-beta-depleted transplantation in children. The study, taken as a whole, reports: T-cell counts and diversity at one year post-transplant came mainly from newly produced T cells. Several hundred expanded graft clones reportedly were the source of alpha-beta T cells about two months after transplant. Surviving recipient cells, namely T cells and thymic progenitors, were the source of high day-60 TCRbeta diversity in some patients.

Using unique molecular identifiers, the investigators prepared the TCRbeta library. TCRdb passed the PCR reads through MiXCR, listing each CDR3 protein once. Of around 800,000 distinct CDR3 sequences listed, approximately 15% are singletons. Comment on this clonotype: The target antigen is unknown.

This TCR came from a male patient between 5 and 17 years old who had a stem cell transplant for acute lymphoblastic leukemia, so the T cells may come from the graft donor. This specimen consisted of PBMCs, mostly from graft donor cells, obtained 360 days after TCRalphabeta/CD19-depleted stem cell transplant.

The CDR3, as DNA: TGCAGCGCCATATACAGTTCAGATACGCAGTATTTT. As protein: CSAIYSSDTQYF. This chain uses TRBV29-1 with TRBJ2-3; D not certain. Germline CDR1 is SQVTM and CDR2 is ANQGSEA. The CDR3 has 12 amino acids. Trimming pared 7 bases from V and 4 bases from J, leaving 12 bases between.